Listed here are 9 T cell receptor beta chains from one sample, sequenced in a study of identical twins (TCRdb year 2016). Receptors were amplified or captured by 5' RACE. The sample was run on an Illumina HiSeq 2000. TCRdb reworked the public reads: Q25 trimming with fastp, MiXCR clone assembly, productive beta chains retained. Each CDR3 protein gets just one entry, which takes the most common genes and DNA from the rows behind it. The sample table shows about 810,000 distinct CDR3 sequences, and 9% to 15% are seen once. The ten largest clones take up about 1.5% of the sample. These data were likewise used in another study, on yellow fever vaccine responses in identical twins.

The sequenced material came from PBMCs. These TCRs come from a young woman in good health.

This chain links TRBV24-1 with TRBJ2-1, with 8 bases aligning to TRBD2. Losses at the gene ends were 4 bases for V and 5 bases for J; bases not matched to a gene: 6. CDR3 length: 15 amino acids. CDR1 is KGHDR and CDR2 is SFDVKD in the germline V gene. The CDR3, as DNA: TGTGCCACCAGTGACCGTAGCGGGATGAACAATGAGCAGTTCTTC. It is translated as CATSDRSGMNNEQFF.

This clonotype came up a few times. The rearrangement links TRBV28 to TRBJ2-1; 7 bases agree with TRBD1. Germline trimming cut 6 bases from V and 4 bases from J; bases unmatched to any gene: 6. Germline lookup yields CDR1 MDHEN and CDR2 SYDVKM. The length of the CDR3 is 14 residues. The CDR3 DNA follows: TGTGCCAGCAGGGTCAGGACAGGATACAATGAGCAGTTCTTC. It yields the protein CASRVRTGYNEQFF.

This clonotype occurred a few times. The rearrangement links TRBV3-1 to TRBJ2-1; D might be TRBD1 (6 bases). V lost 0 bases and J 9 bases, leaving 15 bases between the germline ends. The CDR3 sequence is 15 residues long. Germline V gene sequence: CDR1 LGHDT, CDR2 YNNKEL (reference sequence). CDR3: CASSQDLGHRGEQFF. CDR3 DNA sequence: TGTGCCAGCAGCCAAGATCTGGGACATAGGGGTGAGCAGTTCTTC.

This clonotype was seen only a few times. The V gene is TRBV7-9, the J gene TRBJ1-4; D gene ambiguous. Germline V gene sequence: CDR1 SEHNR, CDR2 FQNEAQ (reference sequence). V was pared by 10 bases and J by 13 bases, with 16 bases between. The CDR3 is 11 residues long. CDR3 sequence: CAIEALFGLFF. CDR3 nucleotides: TGTGCCATTGAAGCCTTGTTTGGACTGTTTTTT.

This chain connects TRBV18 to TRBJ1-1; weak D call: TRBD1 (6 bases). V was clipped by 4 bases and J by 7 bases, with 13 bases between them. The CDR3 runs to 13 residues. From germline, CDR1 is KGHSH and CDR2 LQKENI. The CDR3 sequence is CASSRRTEVEAFF. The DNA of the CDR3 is TGTGCCAGCTCACGGCGGACAGAGGTTGAAGCTTTCTTT.

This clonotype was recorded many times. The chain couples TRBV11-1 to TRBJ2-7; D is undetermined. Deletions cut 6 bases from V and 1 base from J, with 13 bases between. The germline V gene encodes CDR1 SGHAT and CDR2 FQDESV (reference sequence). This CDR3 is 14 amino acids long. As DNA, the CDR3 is TGTGCCAGCAGATCAACGGCCGGATCCTACGAGCAGTACTTC. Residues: CASRSTAGSYEQYF.

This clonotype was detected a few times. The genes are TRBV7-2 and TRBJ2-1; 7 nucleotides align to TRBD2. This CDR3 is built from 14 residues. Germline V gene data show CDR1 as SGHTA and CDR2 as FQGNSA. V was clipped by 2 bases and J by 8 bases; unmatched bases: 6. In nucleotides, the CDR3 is TGTGCCAGCAGCTTATTAGCGGGTTGGGATGAGCAGTTCTTC. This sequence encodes CASSLLAGWDEQFF.

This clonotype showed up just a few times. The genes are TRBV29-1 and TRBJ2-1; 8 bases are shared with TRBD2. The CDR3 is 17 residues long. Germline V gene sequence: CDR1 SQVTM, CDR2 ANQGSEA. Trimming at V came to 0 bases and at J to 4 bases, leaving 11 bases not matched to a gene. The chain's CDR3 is CSVEEGPRGGYYNEQFF. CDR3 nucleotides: TGCAGCGTTGAAGAGGGGCCCCGGGGGGGATATTACAATGAGCAGTTCTTC.

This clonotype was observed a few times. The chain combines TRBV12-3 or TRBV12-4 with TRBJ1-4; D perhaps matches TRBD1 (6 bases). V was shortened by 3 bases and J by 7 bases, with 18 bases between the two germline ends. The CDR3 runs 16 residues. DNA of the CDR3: TGTGCCAGCAGTTTTGGTACAGCCGGGGGCAGTGAAAAACTGTTTTTT. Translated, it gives CASSFGTAGGSEKLFF.